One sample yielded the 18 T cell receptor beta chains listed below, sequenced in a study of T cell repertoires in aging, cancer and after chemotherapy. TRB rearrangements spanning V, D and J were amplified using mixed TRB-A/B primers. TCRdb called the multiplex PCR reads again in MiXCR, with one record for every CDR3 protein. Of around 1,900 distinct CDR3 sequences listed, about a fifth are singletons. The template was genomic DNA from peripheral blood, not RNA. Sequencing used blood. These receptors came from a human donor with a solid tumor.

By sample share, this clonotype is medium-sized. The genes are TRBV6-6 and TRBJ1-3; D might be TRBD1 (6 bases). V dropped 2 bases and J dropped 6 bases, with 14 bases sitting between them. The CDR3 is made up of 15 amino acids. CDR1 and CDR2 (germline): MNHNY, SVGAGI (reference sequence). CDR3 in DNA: TGTGCCAGCAGTTACCCAGGGGCAGCCGAAAACACCATATATTTT. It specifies CASSYPGAAENTIYF.

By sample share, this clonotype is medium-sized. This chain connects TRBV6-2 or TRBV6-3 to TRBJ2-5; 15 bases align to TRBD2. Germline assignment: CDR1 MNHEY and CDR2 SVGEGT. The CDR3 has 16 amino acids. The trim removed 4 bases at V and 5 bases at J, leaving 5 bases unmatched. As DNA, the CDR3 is TGTGCCAGCAGTTGGACTAGCGGGAGGGCACTGGAGACCCAGTACTTC. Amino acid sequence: CASSWTSGRALETQYF.

The CDR3 DNA reads as TGTGCCAGCAGTATCATAGGGGATACGCAGTATTTT. Its translation is CASSIIGDTQYF. The rearrangement uses TRBV27 and TRBJ2-3; D gene unclear. Trimming cost V 5 bases and J 6 bases, with 9 bases left between them. Per the germline V gene, CDR1 is MNHEY and CDR2 is SMNVEV (reference sequence). The CDR3 spans 12 residues.

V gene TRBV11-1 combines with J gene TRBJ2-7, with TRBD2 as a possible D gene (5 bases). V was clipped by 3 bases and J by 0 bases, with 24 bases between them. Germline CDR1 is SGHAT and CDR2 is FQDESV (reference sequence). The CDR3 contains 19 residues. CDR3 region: CASSFGPISLAGSSYEQYF. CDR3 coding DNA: TGTGCCAGCAGCTTCGGCCCAATCTCACTGGCGGGTAGCTCCTACGAGCAGTACTTC. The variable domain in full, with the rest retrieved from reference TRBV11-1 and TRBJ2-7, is EAEVAQSPRYKITEKSQAVAFWCDPISGHATLYWYRQILGQGPELLVQFQDESVVDDSQLPKDRFSAERLKGVDSTLKIQPAELGDSAMYLCASSFGPISLAGSSYEQYFGPGTRLTVT.

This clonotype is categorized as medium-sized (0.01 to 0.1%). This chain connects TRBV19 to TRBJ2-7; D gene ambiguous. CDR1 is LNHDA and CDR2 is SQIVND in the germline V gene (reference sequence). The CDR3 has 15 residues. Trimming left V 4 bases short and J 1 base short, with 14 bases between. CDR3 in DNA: TGTGCCAGTAGTAACTATCGTAGGCCTTCCTACGAGCAGTACTTC. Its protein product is CASSNYRRPSYEQYF. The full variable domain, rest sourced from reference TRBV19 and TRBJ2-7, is DGGITQSPKYLFRKEGQNVTLSCEQNLNHDAMYWYRQDPGQGLRLIYYSQIVNDFQKGDIAEGYSVSREKKESFPLTVTSAQKNPTAFYLCASSNYRRPSYEQYFGPGTRLTVT.

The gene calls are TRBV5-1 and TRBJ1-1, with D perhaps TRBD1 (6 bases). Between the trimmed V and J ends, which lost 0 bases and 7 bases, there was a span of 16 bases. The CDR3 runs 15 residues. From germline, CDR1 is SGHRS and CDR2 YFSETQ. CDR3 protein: CASSLDTGGASEAFF. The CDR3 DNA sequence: TGCGCCAGCAGCTTGGATACTGGGGGGGCTAGTGAAGCTTTCTTT. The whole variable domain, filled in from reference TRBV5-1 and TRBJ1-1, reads KAGVTQTPRYLIKTRGQQVTLSCSPISGHRSVSWYQQTPGQGLQFLFEYFSETQRNKGNFPGRFSGRQFSNSRSEMNVSTLELGDSALYLCASSLDTGGASEAFFGQGTRLTVV.

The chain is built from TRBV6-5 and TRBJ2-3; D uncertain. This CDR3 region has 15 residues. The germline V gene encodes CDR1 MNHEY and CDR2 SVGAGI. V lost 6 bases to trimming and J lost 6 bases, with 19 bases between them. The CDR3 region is CASSQETTSWDTQYF. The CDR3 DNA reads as TGTGCCAGCAGCCAAGAAACTACCAGCTGGGATACGCAGTATTTT.

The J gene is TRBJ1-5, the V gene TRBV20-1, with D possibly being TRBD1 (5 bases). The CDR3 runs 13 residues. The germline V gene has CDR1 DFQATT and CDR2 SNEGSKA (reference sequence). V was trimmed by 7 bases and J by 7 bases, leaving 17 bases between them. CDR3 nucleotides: TGCAGTGTTCCCGAACAGGTACAACAGCCCCAGCATTTT. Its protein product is CSVPEQVQQPQHF.

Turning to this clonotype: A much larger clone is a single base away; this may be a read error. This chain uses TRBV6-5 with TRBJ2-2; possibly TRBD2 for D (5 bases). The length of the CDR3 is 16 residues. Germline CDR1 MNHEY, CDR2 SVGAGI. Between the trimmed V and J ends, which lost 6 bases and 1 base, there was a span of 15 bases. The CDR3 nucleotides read TGTGCCAGCAGGGCGGAGGTGGCTTGGAACACCGGGGAGCTGTTTTTT. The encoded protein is CASRAEVAWNTGELFF.

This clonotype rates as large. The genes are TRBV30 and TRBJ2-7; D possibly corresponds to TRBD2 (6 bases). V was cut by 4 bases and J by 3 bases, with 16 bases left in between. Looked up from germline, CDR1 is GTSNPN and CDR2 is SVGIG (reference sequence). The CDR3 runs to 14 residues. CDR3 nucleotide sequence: TGTGCCTGGACCTCACCCGGGGGAGTCTACGAGCAGTACTTC. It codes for CAWTSPGGVYEQYF.

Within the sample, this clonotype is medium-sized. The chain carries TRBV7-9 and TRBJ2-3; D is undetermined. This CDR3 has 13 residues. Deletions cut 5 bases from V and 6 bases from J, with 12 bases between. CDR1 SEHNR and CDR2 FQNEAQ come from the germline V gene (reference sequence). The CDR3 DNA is TGTGCCAGCAGCGACGGTGGGTGGGATACGCAGTATTTT. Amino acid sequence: CASSDGGWDTQYF.

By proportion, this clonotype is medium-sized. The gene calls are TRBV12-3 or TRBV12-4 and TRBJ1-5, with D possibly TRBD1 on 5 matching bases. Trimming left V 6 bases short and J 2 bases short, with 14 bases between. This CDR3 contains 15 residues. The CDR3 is CASSPTGGGNQPQHF. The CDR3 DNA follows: TGTGCCAGCAGCCCGACCGGAGGGGGCAATCAGCCCCAGCATTTT.

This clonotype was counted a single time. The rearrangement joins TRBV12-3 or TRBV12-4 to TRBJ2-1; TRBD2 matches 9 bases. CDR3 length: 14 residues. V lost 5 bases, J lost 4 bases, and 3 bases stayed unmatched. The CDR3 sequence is CASSRTSEYNEQFF. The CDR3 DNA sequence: TGTGCCAGCAGTCGGACTAGCGAGTACAATGAGCAGTTCTTC.

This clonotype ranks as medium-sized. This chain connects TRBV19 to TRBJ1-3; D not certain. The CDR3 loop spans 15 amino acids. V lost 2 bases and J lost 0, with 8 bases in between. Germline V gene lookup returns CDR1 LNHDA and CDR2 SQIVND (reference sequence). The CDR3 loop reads CASSISQFSGNTIYF. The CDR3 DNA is TGTGCCAGTAGTATAAGCCAGTTCTCTGGAAACACCATATATTTT.

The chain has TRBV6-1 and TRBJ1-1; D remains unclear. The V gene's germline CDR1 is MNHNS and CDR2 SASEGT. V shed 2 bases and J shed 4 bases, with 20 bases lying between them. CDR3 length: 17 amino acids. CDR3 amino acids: CASSEKGTFAGVTEAFF. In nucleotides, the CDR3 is TGTGCCAGCAGTGAAAAGGGTACGTTCGCCGGGGTCACTGAAGCTTTCTTT.

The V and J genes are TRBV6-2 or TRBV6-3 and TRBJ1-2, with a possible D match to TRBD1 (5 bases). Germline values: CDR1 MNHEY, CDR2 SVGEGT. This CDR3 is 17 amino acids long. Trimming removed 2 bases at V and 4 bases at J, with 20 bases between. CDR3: CASSYVRAYFVGYGYTF. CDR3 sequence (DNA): TGTGCCAGCAGTTACGTCAGGGCCTATTTTGTGGGCTATGGCTACACCTTC.

This CDR3 reads CASSPLADSNNEQFF. CDR3 in DNA: TGTGCCAGCTCACCACTAGCGGATTCCAACAATGAGCAGTTCTTC. The gene calls are TRBV18 and TRBJ2-1; perhaps TRBD2 as D (6 bases). The V gene's germline CDR1 is KGHSH and CDR2 LQKENI. V lost 1 base and J lost 5, with 12 bases in between. There are 15 residues in the CDR3. Complete variable domain (other parts from reference TRBV18 and TRBJ2-1): NAGVMQNPRHLVRRRGQEARLRCSPMKGHSHVYWYRQLPEEGLKFMVYLQKENIIDESGMPKERFSAEFPKEGPSILRIQQVVRGDSAAYFCASSPLADSNNEQFFGPGTRLTVL.

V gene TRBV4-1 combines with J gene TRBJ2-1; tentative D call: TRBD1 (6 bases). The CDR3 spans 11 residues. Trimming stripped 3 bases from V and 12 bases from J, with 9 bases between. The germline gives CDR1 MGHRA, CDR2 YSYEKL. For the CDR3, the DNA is TGCGCCAGCAGCCACGGACAGAGGCAGTTCTTC. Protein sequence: CASSHGQRQFF.